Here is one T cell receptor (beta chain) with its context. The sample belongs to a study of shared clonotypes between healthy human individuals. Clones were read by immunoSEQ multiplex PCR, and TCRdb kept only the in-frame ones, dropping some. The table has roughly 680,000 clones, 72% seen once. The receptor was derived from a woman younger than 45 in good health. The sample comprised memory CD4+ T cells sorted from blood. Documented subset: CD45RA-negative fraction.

This CDR3 reads CASKGLAALDTQYF. CDR3 nucleotides: TGTGCCAGCAAGGGACTAGCGGCGCTAGATACGCAGTATTTT. The chain uses TRBV25-1 and TRBJ2-3; 11 nucleotides match TRBD2. V lost 7 bases and J lost 5; bases outside the gene matches: 5. This CDR3 is built from 14 residues. Germline V CDR1 and CDR2: MGHDK, SYGVNS.